This TCR beta chain is from a study of regulatory T cells in long-lasting Graves disease. The time point was: newly diagnosed GD, antithyroid drugs for less than 3 months. With RNA extracted from PBMCs as input, the TCR library was made. Into tubes containing EDTA, roughly 8.3 milliliters of peripheral blood were drawn. HTBI primers from iRepertoire and Arm-PCR of CDR3 regions yielded the TCR beta libraries. MiXCR was run by TCRdb on the multiplex PCR reads, yielding one entry per CDR3 protein. The sample records roughly 520,000 distinct CDR3 sequences, around 12% being singletons. Trimming removed 4 bases from V and 3 bases from J; junction bases left unmatched: 7. There are 16 residues in the CDR3. In germline, CDR1 is SGHAT, CDR2 FQDESV (reference sequence). This clonotype occurred many times. These same records also appear under a second study, on T cells in Graves' hyperthyroidism and ophthalmopathy.

The chain uses TRBV11-1 and TRBJ2-7, with 12 positions matching TRBD2. The clonotype was recovered from a woman aged 30 to 39 with Graves disease. The sequencing used peripheral blood mononuclear cells (PBMCs), collected at new diagnosis, from a patient treated with antithyroid drugs. In DNA form, the CDR3 reads TGTGCCAGCAGCTCACGACTAGCGGGAGAGCTCTACGAGCAGTACTTC. Protein sequence: CASSSRLAGELYEQYF.